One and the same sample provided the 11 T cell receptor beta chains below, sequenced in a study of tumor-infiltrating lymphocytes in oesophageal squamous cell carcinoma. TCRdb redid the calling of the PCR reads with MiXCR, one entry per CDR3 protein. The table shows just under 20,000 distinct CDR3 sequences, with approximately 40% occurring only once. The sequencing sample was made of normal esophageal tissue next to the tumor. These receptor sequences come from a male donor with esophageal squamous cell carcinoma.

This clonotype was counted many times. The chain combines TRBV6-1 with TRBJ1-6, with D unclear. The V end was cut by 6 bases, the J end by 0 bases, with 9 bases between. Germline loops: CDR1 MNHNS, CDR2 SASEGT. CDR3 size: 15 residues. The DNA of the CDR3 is TGTGCCAGCAGGTCTCGGGGCTCCTATAATTCACCCCTCCACTTT. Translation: CASRSRGSYNSPLHF.

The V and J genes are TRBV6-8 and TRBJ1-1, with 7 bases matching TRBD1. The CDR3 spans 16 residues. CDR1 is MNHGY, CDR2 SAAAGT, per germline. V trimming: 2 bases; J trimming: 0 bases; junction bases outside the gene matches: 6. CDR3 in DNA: TGTGCCAGCAGTTACCCAGGGGGACAGATGAACACTGAAGCTTTCTTT. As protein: CASSYPGGQMNTEAFF.

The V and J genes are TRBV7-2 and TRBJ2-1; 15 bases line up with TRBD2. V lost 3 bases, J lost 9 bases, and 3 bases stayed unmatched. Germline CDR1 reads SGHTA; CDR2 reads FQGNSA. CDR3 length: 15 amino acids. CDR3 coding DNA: TGTGCCAGCAGCTTTGGACTAGCGGGAGGGGGTGAGCAGTTCTTC. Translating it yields CASSFGLAGGGEQFF.

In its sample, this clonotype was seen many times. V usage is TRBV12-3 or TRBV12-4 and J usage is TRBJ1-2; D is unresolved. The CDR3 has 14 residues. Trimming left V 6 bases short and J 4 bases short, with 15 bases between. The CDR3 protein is CASSSTQTGYGYTF. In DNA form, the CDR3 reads TGTGCCAGCAGCTCTACTCAAACGGGCTATGGCTACACCTTC.

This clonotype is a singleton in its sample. This CDR3 is CASSPAPLAGFTGELFF. For the CDR3, the DNA is TGTGCCAGCAGCCCCGCCCCACTAGCGGGGTTCACCGGGGAGCTGTTTTTT. The chain is built from TRBV7-6 and TRBJ2-2; 10 bases are shared with TRBD2. The CDR3 extends over 17 amino acids. V was clipped by 5 bases and J by 4 bases; unmatched bases: 10. Germline lookup yields CDR1 SGHVS and CDR2 FNYEAQ.

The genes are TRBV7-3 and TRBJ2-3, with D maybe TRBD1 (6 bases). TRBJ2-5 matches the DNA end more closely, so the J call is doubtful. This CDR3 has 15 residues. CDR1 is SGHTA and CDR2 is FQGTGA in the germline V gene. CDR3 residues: CASSLSGDRQETQYF. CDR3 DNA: TGTGCCAGCAGCCTTTCAGGGGATAGGCAAGAGACCCAGTACTTC.

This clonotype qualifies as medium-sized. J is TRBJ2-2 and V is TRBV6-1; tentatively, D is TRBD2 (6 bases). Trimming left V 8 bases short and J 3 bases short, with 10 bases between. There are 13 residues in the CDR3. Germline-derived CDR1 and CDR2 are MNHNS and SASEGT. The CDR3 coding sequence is TGTGCCAGCGGAGGGATGGACACCGGGGAGCTGTTTTTT. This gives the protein CASGGMDTGELFF.

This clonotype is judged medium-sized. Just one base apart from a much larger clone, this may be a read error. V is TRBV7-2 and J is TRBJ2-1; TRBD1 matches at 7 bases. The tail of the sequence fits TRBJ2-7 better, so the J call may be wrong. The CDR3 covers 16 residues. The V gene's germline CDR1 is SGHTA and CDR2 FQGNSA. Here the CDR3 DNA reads TGTGCCAGCAGCTTAATTGGGACAGCATCCTACAATGAGCAGTACTTC. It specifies CASSLIGTASYNEQYF.

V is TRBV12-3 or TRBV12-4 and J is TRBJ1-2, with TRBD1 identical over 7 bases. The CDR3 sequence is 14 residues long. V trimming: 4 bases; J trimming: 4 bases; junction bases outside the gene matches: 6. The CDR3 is CASSWGDSSYGYTF. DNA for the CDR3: TGTGCCAGCAGTTGGGGGGACAGCAGCTATGGCTACACCTTC.

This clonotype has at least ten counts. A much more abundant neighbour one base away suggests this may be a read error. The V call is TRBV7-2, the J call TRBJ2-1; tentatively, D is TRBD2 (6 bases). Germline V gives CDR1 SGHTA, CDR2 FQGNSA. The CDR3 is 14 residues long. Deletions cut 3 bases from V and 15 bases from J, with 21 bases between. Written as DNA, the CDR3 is TGTGCCAGCAGCTTGTCCACTTTAACCCGGGGGTTGTTCTTC. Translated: CASSLSTLTRGLFF.

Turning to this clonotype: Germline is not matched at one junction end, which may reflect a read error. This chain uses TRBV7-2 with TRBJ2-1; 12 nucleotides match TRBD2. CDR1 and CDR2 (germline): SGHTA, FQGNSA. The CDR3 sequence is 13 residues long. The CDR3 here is CASSSQLAGGPDF. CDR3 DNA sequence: TGTGCCAGCAGCTCACAACTAGCGGGGGGCCCAGATTTT.